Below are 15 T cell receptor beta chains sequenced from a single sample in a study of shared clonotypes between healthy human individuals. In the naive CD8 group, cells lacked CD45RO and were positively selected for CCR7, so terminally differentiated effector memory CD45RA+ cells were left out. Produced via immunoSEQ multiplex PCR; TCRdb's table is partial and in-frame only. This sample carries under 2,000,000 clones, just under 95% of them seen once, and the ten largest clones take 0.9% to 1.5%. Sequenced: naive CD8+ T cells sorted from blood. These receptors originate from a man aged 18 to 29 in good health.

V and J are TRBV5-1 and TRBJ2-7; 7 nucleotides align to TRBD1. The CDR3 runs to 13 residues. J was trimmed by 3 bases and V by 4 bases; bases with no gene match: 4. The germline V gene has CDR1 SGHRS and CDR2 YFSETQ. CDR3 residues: CASSQGTVYEQYF. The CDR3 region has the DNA TGCGCCAGCAGCCAGGGGACAGTCTACGAGCAGTACTTC.

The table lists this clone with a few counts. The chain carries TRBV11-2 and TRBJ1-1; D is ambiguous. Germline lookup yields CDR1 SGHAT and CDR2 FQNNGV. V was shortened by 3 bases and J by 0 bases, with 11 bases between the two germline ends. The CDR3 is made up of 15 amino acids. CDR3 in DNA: TGTGCCAGCAGCTTGACCCCGGATCTGAACACTGAAGCTTTCTTT. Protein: CASSLTPDLNTEAFF.

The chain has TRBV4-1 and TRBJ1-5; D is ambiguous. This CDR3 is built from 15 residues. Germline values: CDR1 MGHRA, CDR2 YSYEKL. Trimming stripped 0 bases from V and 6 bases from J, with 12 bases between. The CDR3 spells CASSQETGSGQPQHF. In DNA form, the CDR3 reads TGCGCCAGCAGCCAAGAGACCGGATCGGGTCAGCCCCAGCATTTT.

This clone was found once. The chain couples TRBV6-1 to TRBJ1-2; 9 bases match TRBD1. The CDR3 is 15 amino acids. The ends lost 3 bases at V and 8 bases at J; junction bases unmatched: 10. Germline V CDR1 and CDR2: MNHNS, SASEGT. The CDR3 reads CASSEGTGLRGGYTF. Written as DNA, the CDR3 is TGTGCCAGCAGTGAGGGGACAGGGCTCCGAGGCGGCTACACCTTC.

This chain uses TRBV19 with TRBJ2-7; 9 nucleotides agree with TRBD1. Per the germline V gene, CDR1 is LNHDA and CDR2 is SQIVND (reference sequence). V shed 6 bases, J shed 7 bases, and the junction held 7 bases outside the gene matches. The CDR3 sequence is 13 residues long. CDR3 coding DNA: TGTGCCAGTAGCCCGGGACAGGGCGCTGAGCAGTACTTC. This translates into CASSPGQGAEQYF.

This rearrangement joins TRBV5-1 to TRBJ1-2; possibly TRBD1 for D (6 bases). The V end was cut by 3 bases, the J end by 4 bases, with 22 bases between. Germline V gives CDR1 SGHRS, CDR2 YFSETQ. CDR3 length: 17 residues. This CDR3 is CASSYEPVTGTVYGYTF. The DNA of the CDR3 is TGCGCCAGCAGCTACGAACCTGTTACAGGGACGGTCTATGGCTACACCTTC.

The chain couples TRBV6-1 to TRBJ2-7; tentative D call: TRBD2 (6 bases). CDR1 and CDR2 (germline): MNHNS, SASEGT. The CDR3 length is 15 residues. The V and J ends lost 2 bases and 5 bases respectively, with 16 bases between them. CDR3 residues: CASSERGTLGHEQYF. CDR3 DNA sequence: TGTGCCAGCAGTGAACGTGGGACTTTAGGGCACGAGCAGTACTTC.

DNA of the CDR3: TGTGCCAGCACCTCGCCCGACGGAAACTACGAGCAGTACTTC. The encoded protein is CASTSPDGNYEQYF. The J gene is TRBJ2-7, the V gene TRBV5-6; D unclear. Trimming stripped 6 bases from V and 3 bases from J, with 16 bases between. Germline V gives CDR1 SGHDT, CDR2 YYEEEE. This CDR3 has 14 residues.

CDR3 protein: CASSLSGTGEEGYGYTF. CDR3 sequence (DNA): TGTGCCAGCAGTTTAAGTGGGACAGGGGAAGAGGGCTATGGCTACACCTTC. The chain uses TRBV27 and TRBJ1-2; 10 bases map to TRBD1. V gave up 2 bases and J gave up 4 bases; unmatched junction bases: 10. The CDR3 loop spans 17 amino acids. Per the germline V gene, CDR1 is MNHEY and CDR2 is SMNVEV (reference sequence).

CDR3: CASGDSIGNQPQHF. The CDR3 nucleotides read TGTGCCAGCGGGGACAGCATTGGGAATCAGCCCCAGCATTTT. This chain joins TRBV7-2 and TRBJ1-5; 7 bases fit TRBD1. V shed 8 bases and J 4 bases; nucleotides not matched to a gene: 8. Germline lookup yields CDR1 SGHTA and CDR2 FQGNSA. This CDR3 is 14 amino acids long.

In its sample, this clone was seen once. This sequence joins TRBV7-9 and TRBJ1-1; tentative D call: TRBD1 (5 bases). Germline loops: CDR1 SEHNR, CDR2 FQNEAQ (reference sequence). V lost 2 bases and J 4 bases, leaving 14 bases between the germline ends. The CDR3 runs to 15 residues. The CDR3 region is CASSLPLGVPTEAFF. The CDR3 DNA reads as TGTGCCAGCAGCTTACCGTTAGGGGTGCCCACTGAAGCTTTCTTT.

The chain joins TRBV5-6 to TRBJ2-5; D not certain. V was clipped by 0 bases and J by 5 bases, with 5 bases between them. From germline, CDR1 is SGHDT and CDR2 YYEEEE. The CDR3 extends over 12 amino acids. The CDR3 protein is CASSLAGETQYF. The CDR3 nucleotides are TGTGCCAGCAGCTTGGCCGGTGAGACCCAGTACTTC. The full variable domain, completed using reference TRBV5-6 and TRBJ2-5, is DAGVTQSPTHLIKTRGQQVTLRCSPKSGHDTVSWYQQALGQGPQFIFQYYEEEERQRGNFPDRFSGHQFPNYSSELNVNALLLGDSALYLCASSLAGETQYFGPGTRLLVL.

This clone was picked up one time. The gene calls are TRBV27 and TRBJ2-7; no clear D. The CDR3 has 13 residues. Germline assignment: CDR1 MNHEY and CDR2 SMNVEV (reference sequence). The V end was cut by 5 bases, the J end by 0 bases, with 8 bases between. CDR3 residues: CASSIGYSYEQYF. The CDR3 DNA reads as TGTGCCAGCAGTATAGGGTACTCCTACGAGCAGTACTTC.

CDR3 protein: CASSAILAPYNEQFF. CDR3 nucleotide sequence: TGTGCCAGCAGCGCTATACTAGCCCCTTACAATGAGCAGTTCTTC. The J gene is TRBJ2-1, the V gene TRBV9, with D maybe TRBD2 (6 bases). Germline loops: CDR1 SGDLS, CDR2 YYNGEE. This CDR3 has 15 amino acids. V lost 3 bases to trimming and J lost 4 bases, with 14 bases between them.

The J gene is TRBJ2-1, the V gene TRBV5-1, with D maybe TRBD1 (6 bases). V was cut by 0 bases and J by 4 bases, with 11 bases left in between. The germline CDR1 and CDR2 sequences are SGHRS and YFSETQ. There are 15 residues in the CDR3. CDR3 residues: CASSLEGTSYNEQFF. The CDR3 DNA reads TGCGCCAGCAGCTTGGAGGGGACAAGTTACAATGAGCAGTTCTTC.